This T cell receptor (beta chain) was found in a study of blood T cell repertoires in COVID-19. Overall study context: There were acute and convalescent COVID-19 samples, and they came from the United States, Italy and Spain. PBMCs, B-cell-depleted T cells, or T cells were the source of the cDNA or gDNA that made up the material.

Original handling: Cell counts per sample came from amplifying reference gene primers. Assay used: immunoSEQ multiplex PCR; TCRdb lists only in-frame clones, some missing. From that table come the V and J calls and clone size; the DNA was used to work out D and trimming. The data hold approximately 89,000 clones, with over 80% observed a single time. Germline values: CDR1 SGHRS, CDR2 YFSETQ. The V gene lost 4 bases and the J gene lost 4 bases, with 11 bases spanning the gap. The CDR3 runs to 14 residues. This receptor was taken from a woman in her seventies with active or convalescent COVID-19. Sequencing was carried out using peripheral blood. V gene TRBV5-1 combines with J gene TRBJ2-2; possible D gene TRBD1, 6 bases. CDR3 residues: CASSGQLTTGELFF. Here the CDR3 DNA reads TGCGCCAGCAGCGGACAGTTAACCACCGGGGAGCTGTTTTTT.